Listed below are T cell receptor beta chains from one sample, sequenced in a study of blood T cells in healthy people across ages. TCRdb fed the 5' RACE reads into MiXCR, producing one record per CDR3 protein. The sample contains about 640,000 distinct CDR3 sequences, approximately 30% of which appear only once. The sample taken for sequencing was blood. These receptors came from a woman older than 75 in good health. The CDR3 runs from the conserved cysteine through the conserved F or W. The D gene is left open where the match is weak. A clone size is listed for some rows: how often the clone was seen (once, few, many), or a class if it is expanded.

J gene: TRBJ2-5; V gene: TRBV21-1; D gene: NA; clone size: NA; CDR3 DNA: TGTGCCAACAGCAAATTAGGAGTCGGAGGGGACTCCCAAGAGACCCAGTACTTC; CDR3 protein: CANSKLGVGGDSQETQYF
J gene: TRBJ1-6; V gene: TRBV12-3/TRBV12-4; D gene: NA; clone size: few; CDR3 DNA: TGTGCCAGCAGTTTACAAGGGTTGGAATCACCCCCCCACTTT; CDR3 protein: CASSLQGLESPPHF
J gene: TRBJ2-7; V gene: TRBV20-1; D gene: NA; clone size: many; CDR3 DNA: TGCAGTGCCCCCGTGGCGGGGTCCTACGAGCAGTACTTC; CDR3 protein: CSAPVAGSYEQYF
J gene: TRBJ2-2; V gene: TRBV20-1; D gene: TRBD1; clone size: NA; CDR3 DNA: TGCAGTGCTAGTCAAGGGGGCCGGGGCACCGGGGAGCTGTTTTTT; CDR3 protein: CSASQGGRGTGELFF
J gene: TRBJ2-3; V gene: TRBV10-2; D gene: NA; clone size: NA; CDR3 DNA: TGCACCAGCAGTCAGGGCGTAAGCACAGATACGCAGTATTTT; CDR3 protein: CTSSQGVSTDTQYF
J gene: TRBJ2-1; V gene: TRBV7-2; D gene: TRBD2; clone size: many; CDR3 DNA: TGTGCCAGCAGCCCCCTTAAAGGACTAGGGGTGATTGAGCAGTTCTTC; CDR3 protein: CASSPLKGLGVIEQFF
J gene: TRBJ1-6; V gene: TRBV30; D gene: NA; clone size: NA; CDR3 DNA: TGTGCCTGGTCGCACGGGGTCGTCGAGTCACCCCTCCACTTT; CDR3 protein: CAWSHGVVESPLHF
J gene: TRBJ1-2; V gene: TRBV6-1; D gene: NA; clone size: many; CDR3 DNA: TGTGCCAGCATGGTAGCCTATGGCTACACCTTC; CDR3 protein: CASMVAYGYTF
J gene: TRBJ2-1; V gene: TRBV3-1; D gene: NA; clone size: many; CDR3 DNA: TGTGCCAGCAGCCAACCCAGGGGACTCTTTAATGAGCAGTTCTTC; CDR3 protein: CASSQPRGLFNEQFF
J gene: TRBJ2-4; V gene: TRBV6-1; D gene: TRBD2; clone size: many; CDR3 DNA: TGTGCCAGCAGTGGGGAGGGAAGTGGCAAAAACATTCAGTACTTC; CDR3 protein: CASSGEGSGKNIQYF
J gene: TRBJ2-1; V gene: TRBV5-1; D gene: TRBD2; clone size: many; CDR3 DNA: TGCGCCAGCAGCGATCCTAGCGGGGGTTACAATGAGCAGTTCTTC; CDR3 protein: CASSDPSGGYNEQFF
J gene: TRBJ1-2; V gene: TRBV10-3; D gene: TRBD1; clone size: few; CDR3 DNA: TGTGCCATCAGCGAGGGACAGGTGGGCCAATTTGGTGGCTACACCTTC; CDR3 protein: CAISEGQVGQFGGYTF
J gene: TRBJ2-7; V gene: TRBV2; D gene: TRBD1; clone size: many; CDR3 DNA: TGTGCCAGCAGTGAACAGGGACAGGCCTACGAGCAGTACTTC; CDR3 protein: CASSEQGQAYEQYF
J gene: TRBJ2-2; V gene: TRBV5-1; D gene: TRBD2; clone size: many; CDR3 DNA: TGCGCCAGCTCAGCGGGGGAGCACCCCACCGGGGAGCTGTTTTTT; CDR3 protein: CASSAGEHPTGELFF
J gene: TRBJ2-7; V gene: TRBV20-1; D gene: TRBD2; clone size: many; CDR3 DNA: TGCAGTGCTAGAGATAGACTAGCGGGGTCTTCCTACGAGCAGTACTTC; CDR3 protein: CSARDRLAGSSYEQYF
J gene: TRBJ1-4; V gene: TRBV7-2; D gene: NA; clone size: NA; CDR3 DNA: TGTGCCAGCAGCTTTCGCGGGTTTAATGAAGAACTGTTTTTT; CDR3 protein: CASSFRGFNEELFF
J gene: TRBJ2-5; V gene: TRBV20-1; D gene: TRBD2; clone size: many; CDR3 DNA: TGCAGTGCCCGGACTAGCGGGGGCAAAGAGACCCAGTACTTC; CDR3 protein: CSARTSGGKETQYF
J gene: TRBJ1-6; V gene: TRBV7-8; D gene: NA; clone size: many; CDR3 DNA: TGTGCCAGCACGACGGGACAATTCTATAATTCACCCCTCCACTTT; CDR3 protein: CASTTGQFYNSPLHF
J gene: TRBJ1-5; V gene: TRBV9; D gene: TRBD1; clone size: NA; CDR3 DNA: TGTGCCAGCAGCGTAGCGACAGGGAAGCCCCAGCATTTT; CDR3 protein: CASSVATGKPQHF
J gene: TRBJ2-7; V gene: TRBV7-8; D gene: TRBD1; clone size: many; CDR3 DNA: TGTGCCAGCAGCCTAGAGGGGGACAGGGGGTACGAGCAGTACTTC; CDR3 protein: CASSLEGDRGYEQYF
J gene: TRBJ1-1; V gene: TRBV2; D gene: TRBD1; clone size: few; CDR3 DNA: TGTGCCAGCATGAGGGGACAGGTAAACACTGAAGCTTTCTTT; CDR3 protein: CASMRGQVNTEAFF
J gene: TRBJ1-6; V gene: TRBV5-1; D gene: TRBD1; clone size: many; CDR3 DNA: TGCGCCAGCAGCTGGGGACAGGATAATTCACCCCTCCACTTT; CDR3 protein: CASSWGQDNSPLHF
J gene: TRBJ1-5; V gene: TRBV15; D gene: NA; clone size: few; CDR3 DNA: TGTGCCACCAGCAGAGGCGGGCCTGGGCCCCAGCATTTT; CDR3 protein: CATSRGGPGPQHF
J gene: TRBJ2-2; V gene: TRBV5-1; D gene: NA; clone size: few; CDR3 DNA: TGCGCCAGCAGCTCCCCGCAACGGGGGCTAAACACCGGGGAGCTGTTTTTT; CDR3 protein: CASSSPQRGLNTGELFF
J gene: TRBJ2-3; V gene: TRBV6-5; D gene: NA; clone size: NA; CDR3 DNA: TGTGCCAGCAGTCAGCTAGGGCCATCAGATACGCAGTATTTT; CDR3 protein: CASSQLGPSDTQYF
J gene: TRBJ2-7; V gene: TRBV3-1; D gene: NA; clone size: many; CDR3 DNA: TGTGCCAGCAGCCCCCACGTGGTAGGCGAGCAGTACTTC; CDR3 protein: CASSPHVVGEQYF
J gene: TRBJ2-7; V gene: TRBV7-2; D gene: NA; clone size: many; CDR3 DNA: TGTGCCAGCAGCTTAGAGGGACTCTCTTACGAGCAGTACTTC; CDR3 protein: CASSLEGLSYEQYF
J gene: TRBJ2-1; V gene: TRBV2; D gene: NA; clone size: many; CDR3 DNA: TGTGCCAGCAGTGCGGATGAGCAGTTCTTC; CDR3 protein: CASSADEQFF
J gene: TRBJ2-1; V gene: TRBV7-2; D gene: TRBD2; clone size: many; CDR3 DNA: TGTGCCAGCACCCCCGGGAGGGGAACCTACAATGAGCAGTTCTTC; CDR3 protein: CASTPGRGTYNEQFF
J gene: TRBJ1-4; V gene: TRBV14; D gene: TRBD1; clone size: few; CDR3 DNA: TGTGCCAGCAGCTACCGGACAGGGGAGAAAGAAAAACTGTTTTTT; CDR3 protein: CASSYRTGEKEKLFF
J gene: TRBJ2-2; V gene: TRBV20-1; D gene: NA; clone size: NA; CDR3 DNA: TGCAGTGCGCAGGGGCTGAACACCGGGGAGCTGTTTTTT; CDR3 protein: CSAQGLNTGELFF
J gene: TRBJ1-1; V gene: TRBV30; D gene: NA; clone size: NA; CDR3 DNA: TGTGCCTGGATTCCCACGACCTTGCGACCTGAAGCTTTCTTT; CDR3 protein: CAWIPTTLRPEAFF
J gene: TRBJ2-3; V gene: TRBV5-6; D gene: NA; clone size: many; CDR3 DNA: TGTGCCAGCAGCCAAAACAGGGAAGATACGCAGTATTTT; CDR3 protein: CASSQNREDTQYF
J gene: TRBJ1-1; V gene: TRBV7-9; D gene: NA; clone size: NA; CDR3 DNA: TGTACCAGCAGCTTAGACCCTGAAGCTTTCTTT; CDR3 protein: CTSSLDPEAFF
J gene: TRBJ2-5; V gene: TRBV20-1; D gene: TRBD2; clone size: many; CDR3 DNA: TGCAGTGCTAGAACGGCTAGCGGGGGGTTCACGGAGACCCAGTACTTC; CDR3 protein: CSARTASGGFTETQYF
J gene: TRBJ1-6; V gene: TRBV6-2/TRBV6-3; D gene: NA; clone size: NA; CDR3 DNA: TGTGCCAGCAGTTACGGCCAGCCTAATTCACCCCTCCACTTT; CDR3 protein: CASSYGQPNSPLHF
J gene: TRBJ1-5; V gene: TRBV19; D gene: NA; clone size: NA; CDR3 DNA: TGTGCCAGTAGTCCATCGGGGGGCCGCTGTCAGCCCCAGCATTTT; CDR3 protein: CASSPSGGRCQPQHF
J gene: TRBJ1-2; V gene: TRBV29-1; D gene: NA; clone size: NA; CDR3 DNA: TGCAGCGTTGAGTTCTCCAGGGGTAATGGCTACACCTTC; CDR3 protein: CSVEFSRGNGYTF
J gene: TRBJ2-3; V gene: TRBV9; D gene: NA; clone size: many; CDR3 DNA: TGTGCCAGCAGCGCCAGCCTCAGCGGAGATACGCAGTATTTT; CDR3 protein: CASSASLSGDTQYF
J gene: TRBJ2-5; V gene: TRBV5-1; D gene: TRBD2; clone size: many; CDR3 DNA: TGCGCCAGCTGGTCGGGACTAACCGATAGGAAAGAGACCCAGTACTTC; CDR3 protein: CASWSGLTDRKETQYF
J gene: TRBJ1-4; V gene: TRBV20-1; D gene: TRBD1; clone size: few; CDR3 DNA: TGCAGTGCTAGAGATCTTTACCGCGGGACAGATGAAAAACTGTTTTTT; CDR3 protein: CSARDLYRGTDEKLFF
J gene: TRBJ2-5; V gene: TRBV12-3/TRBV12-4; D gene: NA; clone size: NA; CDR3 DNA: TGTGCCAGCAGCCGGGCCGGCCCCAGGACCCAGTACTTC; CDR3 protein: CASSRAGPRTQYF
J gene: TRBJ2-1; V gene: TRBV27; D gene: NA; clone size: NA; CDR3 DNA: TGTGCCAGCAGGCTCGGGTCGGGGGTTTACAATGAGCAGTTCTTC; CDR3 protein: CASRLGSGVYNEQFF
J gene: TRBJ2-7; V gene: TRBV11-2; D gene: TRBD2; clone size: NA; CDR3 DNA: TGTGCCAGCAGTTCCAGCGGGAGAGGACCTGGTGAGCAGTACTTC; CDR3 protein: CASSSSGRGPGEQYF
J gene: TRBJ2-5; V gene: TRBV5-6; D gene: NA; clone size: NA; CDR3 DNA: TGTGCCAGCAGCTTACCTCCCGGGACGGGGGTTAGGGAGACCCAGTACTTC; CDR3 protein: CASSLPPGTGVRETQYF
J gene: TRBJ2-5; V gene: TRBV9; D gene: NA; clone size: many; CDR3 DNA: TGTGCCAGCAGCGGGGGCTGGTCCCTCCTTCAAGAGACCCAGTACTTC; CDR3 protein: CASSGGWSLLQETQYF
J gene: TRBJ1-6; V gene: TRBV5-1; D gene: TRBD1; clone size: many; CDR3 DNA: TGCGCCAGCAGCTACGGACAGGGAAATTCACCCCTCCACTTT; CDR3 protein: CASSYGQGNSPLHF
J gene: TRBJ2-5; V gene: TRBV7-2; D gene: NA; clone size: many; CDR3 DNA: TGTGCCAGCAGCTTATCCCGGGAAGAGACCCAGTACTTC; CDR3 protein: CASSLSREETQYF
J gene: TRBJ1-2; V gene: TRBV30; D gene: TRBD1; clone size: many; CDR3 DNA: TGTGCCTGGAGTGCTGCGGGACAGGGGTCCTATGGCTACACCTTC; CDR3 protein: CAWSAAGQGSYGYTF
J gene: TRBJ2-5; V gene: TRBV4-3; D gene: NA; clone size: many; CDR3 DNA: TGCGCCAGCAGCCAAGATCTCTCTACATGGACCCAGTACTTC; CDR3 protein: CASSQDLSTWTQYF